This T cell receptor beta chain was sequenced for a study of spatial heterogeneity in lung cancer. The time point is: sample taken at primary tumor resection. Without sorting, whole RNA was sequenced from tumor, nontumor lung or frozen PBMC. V lost 7 bases, J lost 5 bases, and 10 bases stayed unmatched. Germline V gene sequence: CDR1 MNHEY, CDR2 SVGEGT. The CDR3 contains 14 residues. MiXCR was run by TCRdb on the 5' RACE reads, yielding one entry per CDR3 protein. The repertoire holds some 45,000 distinct CDR3 sequences, with about 11% as singletons. The table lists this clonotype with many counts. This sequence originates from a female donor with early-stage non-small cell lung cancer. The rearrangement uses TRBV6-2 or TRBV6-3 and TRBJ2-7; TRBD1 aligns across 8 bases. The sequenced sample was PBMCs, obtained at surgery. The CDR3 nucleotides read TGTGCCAGCACCCTGACAGGGGCCCTGGACGAGCAGTACTTC. Its protein product is CASTLTGALDEQYF.